This TCR beta chain was sequenced in a study of T cell repertoires in cytomegalovirus infection. Study details: Indicated by public TCR beta signatures were CMV infection and matching HLA type. Study-wide points: Clonotype analysis showed dominance of the ex vivo response by HLA-C-restricted CMV-specific TCR beta clonotypes. Cumulated frequencies of public TCR beta families served to identify carriers of CMV plus the relevant HLA.

V lost 6 bases to trimming and J lost 5 bases, with 17 bases between them. Looked up from germline, CDR1 is KGHSH and CDR2 is LQKENI. This CDR3 spans 16 amino acids. With regard to this clonotype: Its specificity is unknown.

TCRdb re-called the reads through MiXCR, storing one row per CDR3 protein. Of 640,000 or so distinct CDR3 sequences listed, roughly 33% are singletons. Here the sequenced sample was cultured PBMCs, taken from culture after CMV antigen stimulation. The chain is built from TRBV18 and TRBJ1-6, with unresolved D. This sequence originates from a human donor in good health (CMV status not recorded). Some clones in this sample may be carry-over from other donors' samples. CDR3 region: CASSPSFIGDNSPLHF. The CDR3 DNA reads TGTGCCAGCTCCCCCTCGTTCATAGGCGATAATTCACCCCTCCACTTT.